Listed below are T cell receptor beta chains from one sample, sequenced in a study of T cell responses to AZD1222 COVID-19 vaccine. Using immunoSEQ multiplex PCR, the repertoire was profiled, and TCRdb retains in-frame clones only, with some absent. The table has 95,000 to 110,000 clones, around nine tenths seen once; the top ten hold 20% to 25%. Specimen: peripheral blood, collected on day 0 of AZD1222 vaccination. The source of these receptors is an adult in good health. The CDR3 runs from the conserved cysteine through the conserved F or W. A D gene is named only where the DNA matches it firmly. Size tells how often a clone was seen (once, few, many) or the class of an expanded clone, and some rows leave it out.

>TRBD2|TRBJ2-1|TRBV10-3|12|NA
TGTGCCACGACTAGCGGGAATAATGAGCAGTTCTTC
CATTSGNNEQFF
>NA|TRBJ1-1|TRBV5-4|13|NA
TGTGCCAGCAGCTTTTACAGTATCCCTGAAGCTTTCTTT
CASSFYSIPEAFF
>NA|TRBJ1-2|TRBV18|14|NA
TGTGCCAGCTCACCAATAGAAACGCGTTATGGCTACACCTTC
CASSPIETRYGYTF
>NA|TRBJ2-7|TRBV9|14|NA
TGTGCCAGCAGCAGGCAGACTGAAACCTACGAGCAGTACTTC
CASSRQTETYEQYF
>TRBD1|TRBJ1-2|TRBV25-1|15|NA
TGTGCCAGCAGTGGGCCAGAGGGGACAGCTGCTGGCTACACCTTC
CASSGPEGTAAGYTF
>TRBD1|TRBJ1-1|TRBV20-1|15|NA
TGCAGTGCTAGTGGTTCCGGGACAGTGAACACTGAAGCTTTCTTT
CSASGSGTVNTEAFF
>NA|TRBJ2-6|TRBV24-1|14|NA
TGTGCCACCGGAAGGGTTTCGGGGGCCAACGTCCTGACTTTC
CATGRVSGANVLTF
>TRBD2|TRBJ2-3|TRBV19|15|NA
TGTGCCACCGGGGGGTCCGGGACTAGCACAGATACGCAGTATTTT
CATGGSGTSTDTQYF
>NA|TRBJ1-1|TRBV14|12|NA
TGTGCCAGCAGCCAATACCTGACTGAAGCTTTCTTT
CASSQYLTEAFF
>NA|TRBJ2-2|TRBV6-5|15|NA
TGTGCCAGCAGACCCGGGACATCAAGCACCGGGGAGCTGTTTTTT
CASRPGTSSTGELFF
>TRBD2|TRBJ2-5|TRBV5-5|16|NA
TGTGCCAGCAGCCAAGTAGCCTCGAGGACTAGCCTAGCCCAGTACTTC
CASSQVASRTSLAQYF
>TRBD1|TRBJ1-4|TRBV19|13|NA
TGTGCCAGTAGGACAGGGCTCGCTGAAAAACTGTTTTTT
CASRTGLAEKLFF
>NA|TRBJ2-1|TRBV3-1/TRBV3-2|15|once
TGTGCCAGCAGCCAAGGGGGTAGTTCCGGCAATGAGCAGTTCTTC
CASSQGGSSGNEQFF
>TRBD1|TRBJ1-1|TRBV5-4|16|once
TGTGCCAGCAGCTTGGGACAGGGGGCTGGGTACACTGAAGCTTTCTTT
CASSLGQGAGYTEAFF
>TRBD2|TRBJ2-1|TRBV18|13|NA
TGTGCCAGCTCTCTAGCGGGAGACGGTGAGCAGTTCTTC
CASSLAGDGEQFF
>NA|TRBJ1-1|TRBV5-1|12|once
TGCGCCAGCAGCTACGCCGGGACTGGGGCTTTCTTT
CASSYAGTGAFF
>NA|TRBJ1-6|TRBV7-2|15|NA
TGTGCCAGCAGCGAACAGGGAGGGGAGGGTTCACCCCTCCACTTT
CASSEQGGEGSPLHF
>NA|TRBJ1-2|TRBV28|11|once
TGTGCCAGCACCGCGAACTATGGCTACACCTTC
CASTANYGYTF
>NA|TRBJ1-2|TRBV2|14|NA
TGTGCCAGCAGCGCGGGACAATCTAACTATGGCTACACCTTC
CASSAGQSNYGYTF
>NA|TRBJ1-2|TRBV5-1|14|NA
TGCGCCAGCAGCTTGTTGGACAGTAACTATGGCTACACCTTC
CASSLLDSNYGYTF
>NA|TRBJ1-5|TRBV7-9|17|NA
TGTGCCAGCAGCTTAGCGTCGGGGACCTATAGCAATCAGCCCCAGCATTTT
CASSLASGTYSNQPQHF
>NA|TRBJ2-2|TRBV9|20|NA
TGTGCCAGCAGCGTAGTTGCAGGGTCGAACACCGGGGGGCGTCTCTGGGAGCTGTTTTTT
CASSVVAGSNTGGRLWELFF
>TRBD1|TRBJ1-1|TRBV3-1/TRBV3-2|16|NA
TGTGCCAGCAGCCAGGCGCACAGGGGAATGAACACTGAAGCTTTCTTT
CASSQAHRGMNTEAFF
>NA|TRBJ1-1|TRBV9|14|few
TGTGCCAGCAGCCCCGGGACGGGGAACACTGAAGCTTTCTTT
CASSPGTGNTEAFF
>NA|TRBJ2-7|TRBV10-1|13|NA
TGCGCCAGCAGTGATGGGTCATCCTACGAGCAGTACTTC
CASSDGSSYEQYF
>NA|TRBJ2-1|TRBV6-1|15|NA
TGTGCCAGCAGTGAAAGCATAACGGGATACAATGAGCAGTTCTTC
CASSESITGYNEQFF
>TRBD2|TRBJ2-3|TRBV7-3|15|NA
TGTGCCAGCAGAAACGGGGGGGCTAGCACAGATACGCAGTATTTT
CASRNGGASTDTQYF